These 13 T cell receptor beta chains share one sample of origin, sequenced in a study of CD8+ T cells in alopecia areata. Specified treatment: oral pan-JAK inhibitor, 5-10 mg twice daily. RNA was isolated and reverse transcribed to cDNA, the sequencing template. Libraries were prepared by immunoSEQ multiplex PCR; TCRdb keeps only in-frame clonotypes and omits some of them. The profile shows about 140,000 clones, about 56% of them singletons. The sample here was CD8+ T cells sorted from blood, taken at week 4, from a patient treated with tofacitinib. These TCRs come from a human donor with alopecia areata.

The chain employs TRBV7-9 and TRBJ2-7; D remains ambiguous. Trimming stripped 4 bases from V and 2 bases from J, with 9 bases between. The CDR3 covers 13 residues. Germline-derived CDR1 and CDR2 are SEHNR and FQNEAQ (reference sequence). Written as DNA, the CDR3 is TGTGCCAGCAGCTCGTCGAGTGCCTACGAGCAGTACTTC. Its translation is CASSSSSAYEQYF.

This clone was picked up a small number of times. The J gene is TRBJ2-7, the V gene TRBV5-1; 7 bases are a match to TRBD1. The CDR3 consists of 16 residues. V lost 4 bases, J lost 1 base, and 11 bases stayed unmatched. Germline loops: CDR1 SGHRS, CDR2 YFSETQ. The CDR3 reads CASSTTPTGTSYEQYF. In nucleotides, the CDR3 is TGCGCCAGCAGCACTACCCCGACAGGGACGTCCTACGAGCAGTACTTC.

The chain recombines TRBV29-1 with TRBJ2-7; D is perhaps TRBD2 (5 bases). The ends were cut back, 7 bases at V and 1 base at J, with 14 bases in the middle. The CDR3 has 13 residues. CDR1 is SQVTM, CDR2 ANQGSEA, per germline. CDR3 protein: CSAGTAASYEQYF. CDR3 nucleotide sequence: TGCAGCGCGGGAACAGCTGCTTCCTACGAGCAGTACTTC.

V is TRBV27 and J is TRBJ1-1; 8 nucleotides agree with TRBD1. Germline assignment: CDR1 MNHEY and CDR2 SMNVEV (reference sequence). This CDR3 comprises 14 residues. V lost 6 bases and J lost 4; bases outside the gene matches: 7. CDR3 nucleotide sequence: TGTGCCAGCAGGTTGGGACAGGACCTCACTGAAGCTTTCTTT. Protein product: CASRLGQDLTEAFF.

This clone was observed once. CDR3 sequence (DNA): TGTGCCAGCAGTTCTCAGGACGGGAAATACGAGCAGTACTTC. As protein: CASSSQDGKYEQYF. The chain links TRBV7-9 to TRBJ2-7, with TRBD2 as a possible D gene (5 bases). Per germline, CDR1 SEHNR and CDR2 FQNEAQ (reference sequence). There are 14 residues in the CDR3. V was pared by 6 bases and J by 4 bases, with 16 bases between.

V and J are TRBV7-9 and TRBJ1-5; no clear D gene. Germline V gene sequence: CDR1 SEHNR, CDR2 FQNEAQ (reference sequence). V was shortened by 5 bases and J by 9 bases, with 17 bases between the two germline ends. The CDR3 is 14 residues long. The CDR3 reads CASSAKDLNSPQHF. CDR3 DNA sequence: TGTGCCAGCAGCGCCAAGGATCTCAATTCGCCCCAGCATTTT.

The chain combines TRBV30 with TRBJ1-1; D unresolved. Trimming left V 4 bases short and J 6 bases short, with 12 bases between. The CDR3 spans 12 residues. Germline loops: CDR1 GTSNPN, CDR2 SVGIG (reference sequence). This CDR3 reads CAWTKGIPEAFF. The CDR3 coding sequence is TGTGCCTGGACCAAGGGTATCCCTGAAGCTTTCTTT.

This clone was recorded many times. This chain links TRBV12-5 with TRBJ1-5; D perhaps matches TRBD1 (5 bases). V was shortened by 6 bases and J by 4 bases, with 16 bases between the two germline ends. CDR1 is LGHNT, CDR2 FRNRAP, per germline. This CDR3 has 15 residues. The CDR3 protein is CASGLTGVGNQPQHF. The CDR3 coding sequence is TGTGCTAGTGGCCTGACGGGGGTAGGAAATCAGCCCCAGCATTTT.

The V and J genes are TRBV6-5 and TRBJ2-7; perhaps TRBD1 as D (6 bases). The V and J ends lost 4 bases and 2 bases respectively, with 12 bases between them. CDR1 and CDR2 from the germline V gene are MNHEY and SVGAGI. The CDR3 spans 14 residues. DNA for the CDR3: TGTGCCAGCAGTTCCACCGAGGGGGCCTACGAGCAGTACTTC. Its translation: CASSSTEGAYEQYF.

This clone was counted between two and nine times. The chain combines TRBV5-1 with TRBJ2-1; D gene uncertain. Deletions cut 0 bases from V and 11 bases from J, with 12 bases between. The CDR3 covers 13 residues. Germline V gene sequence: CDR1 SGHRS, CDR2 YFSETQ. Written as DNA, the CDR3 is TGCGCCAGCAGCTTGGAGACCATGGGGAAGCAGTTCTTC. This gives the protein CASSLETMGKQFF.

This clone appeared a few times. This chain links TRBV7-3 with TRBJ2-1, with 14 bases lining up with TRBD2. CDR1 is SGHTA and CDR2 is FQGTGA in the germline V gene. The CDR3 totals 16 residues. J lost 3 bases, V lost 4 bases, and 2 bases had no gene match. CDR3 nucleotides: TGTGCCAGCAGCTCCGGACTAGCGGGGGGCTACAATGAGCAGTTCTTC. The encoded protein is CASSSGLAGGYNEQFF.

This chain uses TRBV7-9 with TRBJ2-3; D not resolved. Trimming shortened V by 5 bases and J by 8 bases, and 8 bases separated the two germline ends. The CDR3 is 11 amino acids. Germline CDR1 reads SEHNR; CDR2 reads FQNEAQ (reference sequence). The CDR3 region has the DNA TGTGCCAGCAGCCTCGGTGGTACGCAGTATTTT. Translation gives CASSLGGTQYF.

This clone was seen more than once but under ten times. The chain links TRBV19 to TRBJ2-1, with a weak D call TRBD2 (5 bases). Germline CDR1 reads LNHDA; CDR2 reads SQIVND (reference sequence). This CDR3 region has 15 residues. Trimming took 5 bases from V and 4 from J, leaving 15 bases between them. CDR3 sequence (DNA): TGTGCCAGTAGTGATCCGGGGTCGGGATACAATGAGCAGTTCTTC. Translating it yields CASSDPGSGYNEQFF.